Listed below are T cell receptor beta chains from one sample, sequenced in a study of blood T cells in healthy people across ages. TCRdb independently ran MiXCR on the 5' RACE reads; one entry per CDR3 protein. Here the sample spans some 940,000 distinct CDR3 sequences, 25% to 30% being singletons. These data were likewise used in another study, on T cells of mothers and their children.

The sample taken for sequencing was blood. The receptors here all came from a woman between 40 and 50 years old in good health. CDR3s include the opening cysteine and the closing phenylalanine or tryptophan. The order of the fields is clone size, J gene, V gene, D gene, CDR3 protein, CDR3 DNA. D genes are given only for firm matches. The size entry is marked missing in some rows and otherwise reads once, few, many or a size class.

clone size: -
J gene: TRBJ2-1
V gene: TRBV7-6
D gene: -
CDR3 protein: CASSSDQGGPSSSNEQFF
CDR3 DNA: TGTGCCAGCAGTTCGGACCAAGGGGGGCCCTCCTCCTCCAATGAGCAGTTCTTC

clone size: once
J gene: TRBJ2-1
V gene: TRBV7-8
D gene: -
CDR3 protein: CANSSPSGDEQFF
CDR3 DNA: TGTGCCAACAGCTCCCCTTCCGGGGATGAGCAGTTCTTC

clone size: many
J gene: TRBJ2-7
V gene: TRBV29-1
D gene: TRBD1
CDR3 protein: CSVAPRGLTYEQYF
CDR3 DNA: TGCAGCGTTGCCCCCAGGGGGCTAACCTACGAGCAGTACTTC

clone size: -
J gene: TRBJ1-2
V gene: TRBV10-3
D gene: TRBD1
CDR3 protein: CAIGQGRSGYGYTF
CDR3 DNA: TGTGCCATCGGACAGGGCCGCTCGGGCTATGGCTACACCTTC

clone size: many
J gene: TRBJ2-7
V gene: TRBV7-2
D gene: TRBD2
CDR3 protein: CASSLVGGGPYEQYF
CDR3 DNA: TGTGCCAGCAGCTTAGTGGGCGGGGGGCCCTACGAGCAGTACTTC

clone size: -
J gene: TRBJ2-1
V gene: TRBV11-2
D gene: -
CDR3 protein: CASSLSAGSFGEQFF
CDR3 DNA: TGTGCCAGCAGCTTATCGGCAGGGTCTTTTGGTGAGCAGTTCTTC

clone size: -
J gene: TRBJ2-3
V gene: TRBV12-3/TRBV12-4
D gene: TRBD2
CDR3 protein: CASSLLPSGGGDAQYF
CDR3 DNA: TGTGCCAGCAGTTTACTGCCTAGCGGGGGGGGAGATGCGCAGTATTTT

clone size: many
J gene: TRBJ2-2
V gene: TRBV20-1
D gene: TRBD2
CDR3 protein: CSARSASGGDTGELFF
CDR3 DNA: TGCAGTGCTAGATCGGCTAGCGGGGGGGATACCGGGGAGCTGTTTTTT

clone size: few
J gene: TRBJ2-7
V gene: TRBV6-2/TRBV6-3
D gene: -
CDR3 protein: CASSYSADSPPSYEQYF
CDR3 DNA: TGTGCCAGCAGTTACTCAGCAGACAGCCCGCCCTCCTACGAGCAGTACTTC

clone size: -
J gene: TRBJ1-1
V gene: TRBV5-1
D gene: TRBD1
CDR3 protein: CASSLRGQGLTEAFF
CDR3 DNA: TGCGCCAGCAGCTTAAGGGGACAGGGTCTAACTGAAGCTTTCTTT

clone size: -
J gene: TRBJ1-6
V gene: TRBV4-3
D gene: -
CDR3 protein: CASSQDWRGLGSPLHF
CDR3 DNA: TGCGCCAGCAGCCAAGATTGGCGTGGGCTTGGGTCACCCCTCCACTTT

clone size: -
J gene: TRBJ1-2
V gene: TRBV12-3/TRBV12-4
D gene: -
CDR3 protein: CASSFSLNYGYTF
CDR3 DNA: TGTGCCAGCAGTTTTTCTCTGAACTATGGCTACACCTTC

clone size: -
J gene: TRBJ1-4
V gene: TRBV12-3/TRBV12-4
D gene: -
CDR3 protein: CASTKNEGESEKLFF
CDR3 DNA: TGTGCCAGCACCAAAAACGAGGGGGAGAGTGAAAAACTGTTTTTT